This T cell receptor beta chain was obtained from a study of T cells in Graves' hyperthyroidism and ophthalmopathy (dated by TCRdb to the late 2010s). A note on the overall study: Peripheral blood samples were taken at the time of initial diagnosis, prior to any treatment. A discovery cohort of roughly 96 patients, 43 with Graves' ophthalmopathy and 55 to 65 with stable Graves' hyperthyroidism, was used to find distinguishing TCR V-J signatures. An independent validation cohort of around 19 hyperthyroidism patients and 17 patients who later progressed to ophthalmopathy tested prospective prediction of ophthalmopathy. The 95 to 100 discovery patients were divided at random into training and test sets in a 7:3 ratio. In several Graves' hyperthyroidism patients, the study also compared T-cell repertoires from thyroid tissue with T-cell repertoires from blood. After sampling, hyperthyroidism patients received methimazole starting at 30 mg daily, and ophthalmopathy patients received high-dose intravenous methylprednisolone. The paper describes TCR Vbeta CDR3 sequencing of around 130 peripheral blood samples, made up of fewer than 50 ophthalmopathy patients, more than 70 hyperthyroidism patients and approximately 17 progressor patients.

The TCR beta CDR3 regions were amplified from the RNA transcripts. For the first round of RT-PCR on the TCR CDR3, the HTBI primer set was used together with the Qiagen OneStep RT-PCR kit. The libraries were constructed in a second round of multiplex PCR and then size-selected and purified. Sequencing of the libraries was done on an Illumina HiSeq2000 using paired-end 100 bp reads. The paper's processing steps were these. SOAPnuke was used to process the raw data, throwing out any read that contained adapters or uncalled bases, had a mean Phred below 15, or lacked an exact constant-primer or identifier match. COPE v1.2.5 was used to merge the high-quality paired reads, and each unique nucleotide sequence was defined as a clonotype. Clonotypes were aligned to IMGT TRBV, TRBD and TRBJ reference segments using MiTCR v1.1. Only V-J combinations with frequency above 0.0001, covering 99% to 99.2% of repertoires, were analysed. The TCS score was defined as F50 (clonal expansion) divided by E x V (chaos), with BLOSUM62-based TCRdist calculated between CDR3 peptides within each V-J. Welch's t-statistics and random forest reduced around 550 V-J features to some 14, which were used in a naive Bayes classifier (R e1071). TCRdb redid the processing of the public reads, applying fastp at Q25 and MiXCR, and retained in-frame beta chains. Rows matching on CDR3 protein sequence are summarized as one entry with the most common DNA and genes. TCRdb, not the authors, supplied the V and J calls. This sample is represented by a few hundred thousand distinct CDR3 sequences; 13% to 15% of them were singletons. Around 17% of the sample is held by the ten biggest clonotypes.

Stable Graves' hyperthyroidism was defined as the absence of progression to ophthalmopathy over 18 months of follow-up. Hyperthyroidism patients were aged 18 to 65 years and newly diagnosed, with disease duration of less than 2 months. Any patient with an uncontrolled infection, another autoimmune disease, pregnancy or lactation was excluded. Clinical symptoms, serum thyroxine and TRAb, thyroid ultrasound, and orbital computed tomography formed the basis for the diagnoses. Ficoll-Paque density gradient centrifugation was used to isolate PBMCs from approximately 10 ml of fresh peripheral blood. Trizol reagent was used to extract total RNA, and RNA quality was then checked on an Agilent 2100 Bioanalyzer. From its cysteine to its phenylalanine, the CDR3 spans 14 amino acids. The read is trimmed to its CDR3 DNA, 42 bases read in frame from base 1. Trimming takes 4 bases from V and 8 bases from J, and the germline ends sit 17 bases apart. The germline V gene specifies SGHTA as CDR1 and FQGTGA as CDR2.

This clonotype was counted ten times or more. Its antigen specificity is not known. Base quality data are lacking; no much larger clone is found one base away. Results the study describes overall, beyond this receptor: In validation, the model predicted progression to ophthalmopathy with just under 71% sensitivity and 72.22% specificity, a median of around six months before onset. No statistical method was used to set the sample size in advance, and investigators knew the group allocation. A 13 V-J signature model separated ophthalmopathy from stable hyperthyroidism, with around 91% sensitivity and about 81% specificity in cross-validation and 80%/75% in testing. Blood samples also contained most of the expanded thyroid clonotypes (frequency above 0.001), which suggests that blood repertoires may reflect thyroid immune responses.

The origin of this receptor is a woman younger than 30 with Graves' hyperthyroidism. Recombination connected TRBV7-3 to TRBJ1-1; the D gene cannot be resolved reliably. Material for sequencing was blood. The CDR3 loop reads CASSSTGDPREAFF. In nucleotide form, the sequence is TGTGCCAGCAGCTCCACGGGAGACCCGAGGGAAGCTTTCTTT.